This TCR beta chain was sequenced in a study of cytomegalovirus exposure and HLA in healthy donors. Looking at the study overall: Early released data comprised 75 million to 100 million unique TCRs from HLA-typed donors. Study-level findings and limits: There were about 160 TCR beta chains listed as cytomegalovirus-associated. TCR beta sequences numbering 16,951 were associated with HLA alleles at 0.05 false discovery rate in a later analysis. Confirmation was obtained in vitro that a few CMV-associated chains are specific for CMV antigens.

60 Vbeta and 13 Jbeta primers were used in PCR. The method was immunoSEQ multiplex PCR; TCRdb's version includes in-frame clones alone and lacks a portion of them. The repertoire holds tens of thousands of clones, 80% seen once, with 3.5% to 4% in the top ten. Concerning this clone: Its antigen is still unknown.

This CDR3 is 16 amino acids long. V shed 2 bases and J 7 bases; nucleotides not matched to a gene: 8. CDR1 is MNHEY and CDR2 is SVGAGI in the germline V gene. Sequencing was carried out using PBMCs. This receptor was obtained from a woman in her thirties or forties in good health and CMV-seronegative. The chain uses TRBV6-5 and TRBJ2-7, with 13 nucleotides matching TRBD2. CDR3 protein: CASSYARTSGSWEQYF. The CDR3, as DNA: TGTGCCAGCAGTTACGCACGGACTAGCGGGAGCTGGGAGCAGTACTTC.